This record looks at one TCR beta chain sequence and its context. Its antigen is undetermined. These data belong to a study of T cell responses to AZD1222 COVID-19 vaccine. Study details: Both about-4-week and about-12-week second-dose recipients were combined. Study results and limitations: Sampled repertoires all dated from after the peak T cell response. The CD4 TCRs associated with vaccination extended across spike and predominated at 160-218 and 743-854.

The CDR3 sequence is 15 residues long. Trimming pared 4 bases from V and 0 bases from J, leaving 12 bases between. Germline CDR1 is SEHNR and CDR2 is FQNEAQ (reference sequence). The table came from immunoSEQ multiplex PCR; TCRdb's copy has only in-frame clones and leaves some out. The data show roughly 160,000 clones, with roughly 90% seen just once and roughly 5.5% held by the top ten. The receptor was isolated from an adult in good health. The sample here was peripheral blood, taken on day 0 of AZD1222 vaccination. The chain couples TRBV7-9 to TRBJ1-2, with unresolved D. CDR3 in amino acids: CASSSVPGPNYGYTF. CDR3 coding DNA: TGTGCCAGCAGCTCCGTCCCAGGACCTAACTATGGCTACACCTTC.